These 21 T cell receptor beta chains came from one sample sequenced in a study of spatial heterogeneity in lung cancer. Stated time point: sample taken at primary tumor resection. These TCRs are of unknown antigen specificity. General observations from the study: Within tumors, counts of expanded alpha and beta TCRs tracked tumor mutation counts.

TCRdb re-called the 5' RACE reads with MiXCR, one entry per CDR3 protein. The sample carries about 25,000 distinct CDR3 sequences, 8.8% recorded once. Sequenced material: lung tumor tissue, taken at surgery. These TCRs come from a male donor with early-stage non-small cell lung cancer.

The chain combines TRBV4-1 with TRBJ2-3; 12 bases fit TRBD2. In germline, CDR1 is MGHRA, CDR2 YSYEKL. This CDR3 has 16 residues. Trimming cost V 5 bases and J 5 bases; bases outside gene matches: 8. The CDR3 coding sequence is TGCGCCAGCAGCACTCGACTAGCGGGAGATAAAGATACGCAGTATTTT. Translation gives CASSTRLAGDKDTQYF.

This clonotype was counted a few times. This chain uses TRBV18 with TRBJ1-4; the D gene is possibly TRBD1 (6 bases). Trimming left V 3 bases short and J 14 bases short, with 16 bases between. CDR1 is KGHSH, CDR2 LQKENI, per germline. This CDR3 has 13 residues. The CDR3 is CASSPPPGTRLFF. CDR3 bases: TGTGCCAGCTCACCTCCACCCGGGACAAGGCTGTTTTTT.

This clonotype has at least ten counts. The genes are TRBV10-3 and TRBJ2-6, with 11 bases identical to TRBD1. Unmatched junction bases numbered 10, after V lost 6 bases and J lost 0 bases. Germline CDR1 reads ENHRY; CDR2 reads SYGVKD. The CDR3 totals 19 residues. The CDR3 region is CAISDNPGQGGSGANVLTF. The CDR3 DNA reads TGTGCCATCAGCGATAACCCGGGACAGGGGGGCTCTGGGGCCAACGTCCTGACTTTC.

The sample holds a few counts of this clonotype. This chain uses TRBV27 with TRBJ2-7; 7 nucleotides align to TRBD2. With 3 bases clipped from V and 4 bases from J, the junction kept 6 bases outside the gene matches. The CDR3 loop spans 14 amino acids. The germline V gene encodes CDR1 MNHEY and CDR2 SMNVEV (reference sequence). Here the CDR3 DNA reads TGTGCCAGCAGTTTGGTAGCGGGCCCGTACGAGCAGTACTTC. This codes for CASSLVAGPYEQYF.

This clonotype was seen repeatedly, ten times or more. This rearrangement joins TRBV7-2 to TRBJ2-1; D possibly corresponds to TRBD1 (5 bases). Germline V gene sequence: CDR1 SGHTA, CDR2 FQGNSA. V lost 2 bases and J 13 bases, leaving 21 bases between the germline ends. The CDR3 extends over 15 amino acids. CDR3 sequence: CASSLHSTQRTSQFF. CDR3 in DNA: TGTGCCAGCAGCTTACATTCAACCCAACGGACATCCCAGTTCTTC.

Judged by abundance, this clonotype is medium-sized. The chain couples TRBV4-3 to TRBJ2-7, with a tentative D call TRBD1 (6 bases). Germline V lookup: CDR1 LGHNA, CDR2 YSLEER. V gave up 1 base and J gave up 1 base, with 8 bases separating them. The CDR3 is 14 amino acids. DNA of the CDR3: TGCGCCAGCAGCCAAGGGACAGCATCCTACGAGCAGTACTTC. Its protein is CASSQGTASYEQYF.

This clonotype was observed a few times. The chain combines TRBV4-1 with TRBJ2-5; 10 bases are shared with TRBD2. Trimming at V came to 1 base and at J to 5 bases, leaving 7 bases not matched to a gene. This CDR3 has 16 residues. Germline V gene data show CDR1 as MGHRA and CDR2 as YSYEKL. CDR3 protein: CASSQGSASGGETQYF. In DNA form, the CDR3 reads TGCGCCAGCAGCCAAGGGTCCGCTAGCGGGGGTGAGACCCAGTACTTC.

Ten or more counts support this clonotype. The chain combines TRBV14 with TRBJ1-1; no clear D. Germline values: CDR1 SGHDN, CDR2 FVKESK. The CDR3 totals 13 residues. The V and J ends lost 4 bases and 1 base respectively, with 7 bases between them. CDR3 sequence (DNA): TGTGCCAGCAGCCCATACCAGAACACTGAAGCTTTCTTT. It specifies CASSPYQNTEAFF.

A few counts support this clonotype. This chain uses TRBV7-2 with TRBJ1-1; no reliable D call. The CDR3 consists of 12 residues. Trimming cost V 4 bases and J 6 bases, with 9 bases left between them. The germline V gene encodes CDR1 SGHTA and CDR2 FQGNSA. The CDR3 DNA follows: TGTGCCAGCAGCTCTATACCTCCTGAAGCTTTCTTT. It codes for CASSSIPPEAFF. The full variable domain, rest sourced from reference TRBV7-2 and TRBJ1-1, is GAGVSQSPSNKVTEKGKDVELRCDPISGHTALYWYRQSLGQGLEFLIYFQGNSAPDKSGLPSDRFSAERTGGSVSTLTIQRTQQEDSAVYLCASSSIPPEAFFGQGTRLTVV.

This clonotype occurred many times. The CDR3 is CASSWTGGGNQPQHF. DNA for the CDR3: TGTGCCAGCAGTTGGACAGGGGGTGGCAATCAGCCCCAGCATTTT. The gene calls are TRBV12-3 or TRBV12-4 and TRBJ1-5, with 10 bases identical to TRBD1. CDR3 length equals 15 residues. The ends lost 4 bases at V and 2 bases at J; junction bases unmatched: 2.

This clonotype was observed a few times. V is TRBV12-3 or TRBV12-4 and J is TRBJ2-5; D remains unclear. V was trimmed by 6 bases and J by 4 bases, leaving 6 bases between them. This CDR3 is 11 amino acids long. In DNA, the CDR3 is TGTGCCAGCAGAAGTAGAGAGACCCAGTACTTC. Its translation is CASRSRETQYF.

This clonotype was seen many times. This chain joins TRBV27 and TRBJ2-6; TRBD1 aligns across 10 bases. V shed 4 bases and J 0 bases; nucleotides not matched to a gene: 9. Looked up from germline, CDR1 is MNHEY and CDR2 is SMNVEV (reference sequence). This CDR3 comprises 19 residues. CDR3 in amino acids: CASSSAPGQGISGANVLTF. The CDR3 nucleotides are TGTGCCAGCAGTTCAGCGCCGGGACAGGGGATCTCTGGGGCCAACGTCCTGACTTTC.

This clonotype has just a few counts. The CDR3 DNA reads TGTGCCAGCAGCTCCGGACTAGCGGGGGGTGAAGGGACCCAGTACTTC. This encodes CASSSGLAGGEGTQYF. V gene TRBV5-4 combines with J gene TRBJ2-5; 14 nucleotides agree with TRBD2. CDR3 length: 16 amino acids. Trimming removed 3 bases from V and 7 bases from J; junction bases left unmatched: 8. Germline CDR1 and CDR2: SGHNT and YYREEE (reference sequence).

This chain joins TRBV6-5 and TRBJ2-6; TRBD1 might be the D (5 bases). From germline, CDR1 is MNHEY and CDR2 SVGAGI. Trimming pared 7 bases from V and 0 bases from J, leaving 10 bases between. The length of the CDR3 is 15 residues. In DNA, the CDR3 is TGTGCCAGCACCAACCAGGGCTCTGGGGCCAACGTCCTGACTTTC. As protein: CASTNQGSGANVLTF.

At least ten counts were recorded for this clonotype. The chain combines TRBV28 with TRBJ2-7; 8 bases align to TRBD2. Germline-derived CDR1 and CDR2 are MDHEN and SYDVKM. CDR3 length: 15 residues. The V and J ends lost 1 base and 2 bases, in that order; junction bases with no gene match: 4. CDR3 coding DNA: TGTGCCAGCAGTTTATTTACAGCGGGGGCCTACGAGCAGTACTTC. This sequence encodes CASSLFTAGAYEQYF.

The J gene is TRBJ2-3, the V gene TRBV20-1; 10 bases align to TRBD2. The CDR3 consists of 15 residues. The junction had 9 bases not matched to a gene; V was cut back by 6 bases and J by 3 bases. Germline lookup yields CDR1 DFQATT and CDR2 SNEGSKA (reference sequence). Here the CDR3 DNA reads TGCAGTGCCATGACTCCGGGACTAGCGACAGATACGCAGTATTTT. Protein product: CSAMTPGLATDTQYF.

This clonotype was seen at least ten times. The rearrangement links TRBV28 to TRBJ2-7, with TRBD1 matching over 8 bases. V dropped 3 bases and J dropped 5; count of bases not matched to a gene: 3. Germline V gives CDR1 MDHEN, CDR2 SYDVKM. CDR3 size: 13 residues. The CDR3 region has the DNA TGTGCCAGCAGTTTGACAGGGGTAAACGAGCAGTACTTC. Translation: CASSLTGVNEQYF. Variable domain in full (rest from reference TRBV28 and TRBJ2-7): DVKVTQSSRYLVKRTGEKVFLECVQDMDHENMFWYRQDPGLGLRLIYFSYDVKMKEKGDIPEGYSVSREKKERFSLILESASTNQTSMYLCASSLTGVNEQYFGPGTRLTVT.

The table lists this clonotype with a few counts. The V call is TRBV10-3, the J call TRBJ2-1; D is perhaps TRBD1 (5 bases). There are 18 residues in the CDR3. V shed 3 bases and J shed 4 bases, with 22 bases lying between them. The germline gives CDR1 ENHRY, CDR2 SYGVKD. The CDR3 is CAISDRGPAAVRYNEQFF. CDR3 coding DNA: TGTGCCATCAGTGATAGGGGCCCCGCGGCCGTGAGATACAATGAGCAGTTCTTC.

This clonotype was observed at least ten times. The chain links TRBV28 to TRBJ2-3; the D is unclear. The V end was cut by 2 bases, the J end by 5 bases, with 2 bases between. Germline V gene lookup returns CDR1 MDHEN and CDR2 SYDVKM. This CDR3 spans 11 amino acids. DNA of the CDR3: TGTGCCAGCAGTTTAAAAGATACGCAGTATTTT. It encodes CASSLKDTQYF.

By sample share, this clonotype is medium-sized. The V and J genes are TRBV4-3 and TRBJ1-1; a possible D gene is TRBD1 (5 bases). The length of the CDR3 is 13 residues. Germline CDR1 LGHNA, CDR2 YSLEER. With 6 bases removed from V and 0 bases from J, the gap between germline ends came to 8 bases. The chain's CDR3 is CASRGLMNTEAFF. The CDR3 DNA reads as TGCGCCAGCAGGGGACTTATGAACACTGAAGCTTTCTTT.

This clonotype is judged medium-sized. The chain joins TRBV28 to TRBJ1-6; no clear D. CDR1 is MDHEN, CDR2 SYDVKM, per germline. V dropped 3 bases and J dropped 6 bases, with 9 bases sitting between them. This CDR3 is built from 14 residues. The CDR3 DNA is TGTGCCAGCAGTTTTAGGGTTGGTAATTCACCCCTCCACTTT. Its protein is CASSFRVGNSPLHF.